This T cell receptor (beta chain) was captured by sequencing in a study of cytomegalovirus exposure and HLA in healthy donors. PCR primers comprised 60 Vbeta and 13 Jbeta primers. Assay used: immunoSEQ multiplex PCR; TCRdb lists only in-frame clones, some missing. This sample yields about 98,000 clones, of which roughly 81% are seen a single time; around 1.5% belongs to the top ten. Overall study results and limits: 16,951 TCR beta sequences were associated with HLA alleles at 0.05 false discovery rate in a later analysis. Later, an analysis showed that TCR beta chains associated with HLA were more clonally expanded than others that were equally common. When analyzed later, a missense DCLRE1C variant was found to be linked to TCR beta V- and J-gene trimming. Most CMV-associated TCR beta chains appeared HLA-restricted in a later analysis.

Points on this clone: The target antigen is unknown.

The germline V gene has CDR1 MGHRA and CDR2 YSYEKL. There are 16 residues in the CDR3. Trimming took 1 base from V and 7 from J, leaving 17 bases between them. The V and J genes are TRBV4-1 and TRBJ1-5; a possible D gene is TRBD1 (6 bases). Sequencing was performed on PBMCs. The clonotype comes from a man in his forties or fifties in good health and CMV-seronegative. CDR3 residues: CASSQVRGGPDQPQHF. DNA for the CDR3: TGCGCCAGCAGCCAAGTAAGAGGGGGACCGGACCAGCCCCAGCATTTT.